What follows are 23 T cell receptor beta chains derived from one specimen sequenced in a study of cytomegalovirus exposure and HLA in healthy donors. Researchers ran the PCR with 60 Vbeta and 13 Jbeta primers. Method: immunoSEQ multiplex PCR; TCRdb's copy keeps in-frame clones and lacks some. This table holds more than 140,000 clones, roughly four fifths found once. Sequences were obtained from PBMCs. The receptor set was obtained from a man aged 25 to 40 in good health and CMV-seropositive.

The chain carries TRBV5-1 and TRBJ2-1, with 11 bases identical to TRBD2. Trimming took 0 bases from V and 2 from J; bases not matched to a gene: 4. Germline loops: CDR1 SGHRS, CDR2 YFSETQ. The CDR3 is 17 amino acids. CDR3 nucleotides: TGCGCCAGCAGCTTGGGTAAACTAGCGGGAGCCTACAATGAGCAGTTCTTC. Translating it yields CASSLGKLAGAYNEQFF.

The rearrangement links TRBV5-5 to TRBJ1-1; D call uncertain. V shed 0 bases and J shed 7 bases, with 10 bases lying between them. In germline, CDR1 is SGHKS, CDR2 YYEKEE (reference sequence). This CDR3 has 13 amino acids. The CDR3 DNA follows: TGTGCCAGCAGCTTGGTCGTGGAGAATGAAGCTTTCTTT. Its protein product is CASSLVVENEAFF. The whole variable domain, remainder taken from reference TRBV5-5 and TRBJ1-1, is DAGVTQSPTHLIKTRGQQVTLRCSPISGHKSVSWYQQVLGQGPQFIFQYYEKEERGRGNFPDRFSARQFPNYSSELNVNALLLGDSALYLCASSLVVENEAFFGQGTRLTVV.

This chain uses TRBV19 with TRBJ2-5; 14 positions agree with TRBD2. This CDR3 is 18 amino acids long. The trim removed 5 bases at V and 3 bases at J, leaving 11 bases unmatched. Germline V gene sequence: CDR1 LNHDA, CDR2 SQIVND (reference sequence). CDR3 coding DNA: TGTGCCAGTAGTCCCTTACGGACTAGCGGGGGGCAAGAAGAGACCCAGTACTTC. Its protein is CASSPLRTSGGQEETQYF.

The V gene is TRBV14, the J gene TRBJ1-5, with TRBD1 as a possible D gene (6 bases). Germline loops: CDR1 SGHDN, CDR2 FVKESK. CDR3 length: 14 amino acids. V gave up 5 bases and J gave up 6 bases, with 14 bases separating them. The CDR3 DNA follows: TGTGCCAGCAGCACTGGACAGAAAGGTCAGCCCCAGCATTTT. Translation: CASSTGQKGQPQHF.

This chain connects TRBV6-6 to TRBJ1-2, with D maybe TRBD1 (5 bases). Germline V gives CDR1 MNHNY, CDR2 SVGAGI (reference sequence). The CDR3 has 14 amino acids. Trimming shortened V by 6 bases and J by 7 bases, and 18 bases separated the two germline ends. CDR3 in DNA: TGTGCCAGCAGATTAACAGGTACTATGGCTGGCTACACCTTC. Its translation is CASRLTGTMAGYTF.

The chain has TRBV7-2 and TRBJ2-7; tentatively, D is TRBD1 (6 bases). V was trimmed by 5 bases and J by 3 bases, leaving 14 bases between them. Germline V gene sequence: CDR1 SGHTA, CDR2 FQGNSA. The CDR3 extends over 14 amino acids. CDR3 sequence (DNA): TGTGCCAGCAGCCTCCCGGGACACTTCTACGAGCAGTACTTC. Its protein is CASSLPGHFYEQYF.

A single count supports this clone. V and J are TRBV27 and TRBJ1-5; D not certain. CDR3 size: 14 residues. V was cut by 3 bases and J by 7 bases, with 13 bases left in between. Germline CDR1 MNHEY, CDR2 SMNVEV (reference sequence). The DNA of the CDR3 is TGTGCCAGCAGTTTGACGGGGATCGGGCAGCCCCAGCATTTT. This gives the protein CASSLTGIGQPQHF.

The chain joins TRBV13 to TRBJ2-3; D gene unclear. CDR1 and CDR2 from the germline V gene are PRHDT and FYEKMQ (reference sequence). V was clipped by 3 bases and J by 6 bases, with 10 bases between them. This CDR3 has 13 residues. Written as DNA, the CDR3 is TGTGCCAGCAGCTTGCCTAGACCCGATACGCAGTATTTT. Translating it yields CASSLPRPDTQYF.

V gene TRBV2 combines with J gene TRBJ1-6; 7 nucleotides match TRBD1. CDR1 is SNHLY and CDR2 is FYNNEI in the germline V gene. The V and J ends lost 4 bases and 9 bases, in that order; junction bases with no gene match: 6. CDR3 length: 14 amino acids. CDR3 in DNA: TGTGCCAGCAGTGGACAGGGATATGGTTCACCCCTCCACTTT. Encoded protein: CASSGQGYGSPLHF.

The chain uses TRBV5-1 and TRBJ2-7, with 9 bases identical to TRBD2. The CDR3 totals 16 residues. V shed 0 bases and J 7 bases; nucleotides not matched to a gene: 11. CDR1 SGHRS and CDR2 YFSETQ come from the germline V gene. Here the CDR3 reads CASSLEGTSKSGEQYF. In DNA, the CDR3 is TGCGCCAGCAGCTTGGAAGGGACTAGCAAATCAGGGGAGCAGTACTTC.

The chain couples TRBV5-1 to TRBJ2-3; 10 positions agree with TRBD2. J lost 0 bases, V lost 1 base, and 11 bases had no gene match. CDR1 and CDR2 from the germline V gene are SGHRS and YFSETQ. The CDR3 runs to 19 residues. The CDR3 DNA reads TGCGCCAGCAGCTTGAGGTCCGGACTAGCGGTAATTAGCACAGATACGCAGTATTTT. Encoded protein: CASSLRSGLAVISTDTQYF. Full variable domain (missing parts from reference TRBV5-1 and TRBJ2-3): KAGVTQTPRYLIKTRGQQVTLSCSPISGHRSVSWYQQTPGQGLQFLFEYFSETQRNKGNFPGRFSGRQFSNSRSEMNVSTLELGDSALYLCASSLRSGLAVISTDTQYFGPGTRLTVL.

This clone was seen a handful of times. The CDR3 bases are TGTGCCAGCAGGATCACAGGGACTGAAGCTTTCTTT. Translated, it gives CASRITGTEAFF. This rearrangement joins TRBV6-5 to TRBJ1-1; tentatively, D is TRBD1 (6 bases). With 6 bases removed from V and 5 bases from J, the gap between germline ends came to 10 bases. Germline CDR1 reads MNHEY; CDR2 reads SVGAGI. CDR3 length: 12 amino acids.

The V gene is TRBV5-1, the J gene TRBJ2-1; D is perhaps TRBD2 (6 bases). The CDR3 has 15 amino acids. The V gene's germline CDR1 is SGHRS and CDR2 YFSETQ. The ends were cut back, 0 bases at V and 3 bases at J, with 10 bases in the middle. The CDR3 nucleotides are TGCGCCAGCAGCTTGGCTAGTAGCGGCTACAATGAGCAGTTCTTC. It specifies CASSLASSGYNEQFF. Using reference TRBV5-1 and TRBJ2-1 for the parts outside the CDR3, the full variable domain is KAGVTQTPRYLIKTRGQQVTLSCSPISGHRSVSWYQQTPGQGLQFLFEYFSETQRNKGNFPGRFSGRQFSNSRSEMNVSTLELGDSALYLCASSLASSGYNEQFFGPGTRLTVL.

This clone turned up a few times. The chain's CDR3 is CASSLRGASEKLFF. CDR3 nucleotides: TGTGCCAGCAGTTTACGGGGGGCTAGTGAAAAACTGTTTTTT. The genes are TRBV28 and TRBJ1-4; a possible D gene is TRBD1 (6 bases). This CDR3 contains 14 residues. Germline lookup yields CDR1 MDHEN and CDR2 SYDVKM. V was trimmed by 2 bases and J by 7 bases, leaving 11 bases between them.

The V and J genes are TRBV2 and TRBJ1-2, with a weak D call TRBD1 (6 bases). The germline V and J ends were trimmed by 3 bases and 4 bases, with 12 bases remaining between them. The germline V gene has CDR1 SNHLY and CDR2 FYNNEI. CDR3 size: 14 residues. CDR3 region: CASSEGRTVYGYTF. The CDR3 DNA reads TGTGCCAGCAGTGAGGGTAGGACAGTCTATGGCTACACCTTC.

This clone was seen once. The chain links TRBV27 to TRBJ2-7; D is perhaps TRBD2 (5 bases). Trimming removed 8 bases at V and 6 bases at J, with 14 bases between. CDR1 and CDR2 from the germline V gene are MNHEY and SMNVEV (reference sequence). This CDR3 contains 12 residues. CDR3 in DNA: TGTGCCAGCGGACGGACTTTCGGCGAGCAGTACTTC. Translation gives CASGRTFGEQYF.

This clone showed up just once. This sequence joins TRBV7-9 and TRBJ1-6; 10 bases fit TRBD1. After removal of 4 bases from V and 9 bases from J, the junction contained 3 bases not matched to a gene. The CDR3 contains 14 residues. Looked up from germline, CDR1 is SEHNR and CDR2 is FQNEAQ (reference sequence). This CDR3 is CASSSGQGGSPLHF. CDR3 DNA sequence: TGTGCCAGCAGCTCCGGACAGGGGGGTTCACCCCTCCACTTT. Filled out from reference TRBV7-9 and TRBJ1-6, the complete variable domain reads DTGVSQNPRHKITKRGQNVTFRCDPISEHNRLYWYRQTLGQGPEFLTYFQNEAQLEKSRLLSDRFSAERPKGSFSTLEIQRTEQGDSAMYLCASSSGQGGSPLHFGNGTRLTVT.

The V and J genes are TRBV28 and TRBJ1-5, with a tentative D call TRBD1 (5 bases). CDR1 is MDHEN, CDR2 SYDVKM, per germline. Trimming removed 6 bases at V and 0 bases at J, with 15 bases between. There are 16 residues in the CDR3. As DNA, the CDR3 is TGTGCCAGCAGCTTCGGGGGGTACTATAGCAATCAGCCCCAGCATTTT. Residues: CASSFGGYYSNQPQHF.

The chain is built from TRBV15 and TRBJ1-2; 7 bases match TRBD1. Germline V lookup: CDR1 LNHNV, CDR2 YYDKDF (reference sequence). J lost 7 bases, V lost 1 base, and 12 bases had no gene match. The CDR3 extends over 16 amino acids. The CDR3 loop is CATSRGLGTEFAGYTF. In nucleotides, the CDR3 is TGTGCCACCAGCAGAGGCCTGGGGACAGAGTTTGCTGGCTACACCTTC.

This clone was recorded a few times. The final CDR3 position lacks the conserved phenylalanine or tryptophan, pointing to a likely read error. The genes are TRBV7-9 and TRBJ2-7; D unclear. Germline CDR1 reads SEHNR; CDR2 reads FQNEAQ (reference sequence). The CDR3 has 19 residues. Between the trimmed V and J ends, which lost 1 base and 0 bases, there was a span of 22 bases. Here the CDR3 DNA reads TGTGCCAGCAGCTTAGGTCCAGCTCTCAACAAGAGGCGCTCCTACGAGCAGTACCTC. Its translation: CASSLGPALNKRRSYEQYL.

The gene calls are TRBV9 and TRBJ1-1; D is unclear. The germline gives CDR1 SGDLS, CDR2 YYNGEE. CDR3 size: 14 residues. Trimming pared 3 bases from V and 2 bases from J, leaving 11 bases between. The CDR3 sequence: CASSAGILNTEAFF. The DNA of the CDR3 is TGTGCCAGCAGCGCGGGTATTCTCAACACTGAAGCTTTCTTT.

The chain employs TRBV27 and TRBJ1-2, with D unclear. The CDR3 totals 15 residues. The germline V gene has CDR1 MNHEY and CDR2 SMNVEV (reference sequence). Trimming left V 5 bases short and J 4 bases short, with 17 bases between. The CDR3: CASSPLREGSYGYTF. The DNA for the CDR3 is TGTGCCAGCAGTCCCCTGCGGGAAGGGAGCTATGGCTACACCTTC.

This clone was recorded only once. The genes are TRBV4-2 and TRBJ1-1; D call uncertain. Looked up from germline, CDR1 is LGHNA and CDR2 is YNFKEQ. CDR3 length: 13 amino acids. V lost 1 base, J lost 5 bases, and 8 bases lay in between. The CDR3 sequence: CASSQGGWTEAFF. For the CDR3, the DNA is TGTGCCAGCAGCCAAGGAGGGTGGACTGAAGCTTTCTTT.